This entry features one T cell receptor (beta chain) sequence. Its antigen is currently not known. Qualities for individual bases were not recorded, and no much larger clone is one base off. This specimen comes from a study of beta chain features in type 1 diabetes (dated by TCRdb to 2016 to 2018). Looking at the study overall: No differences in mean age, gender distribution, total cell number or subset yield were found between patients and healthy donors. Whereas all 30 or so donors provided naive and central memory subsets, regulatory and stem cell-like memory subsets were isolated from just 8 patients and about 8 healthy donors. In the study, TCRB repertoires of sorted circulating CD4+ T cell subsets from recently diagnosed type 1 diabetes patients were compared with those of matched healthy donors. A total of 85 million to 140 million sorted cells were examined across all samples, and a strong correlation was observed between cell number per subset and RNA yield. The full study reports these points: Because the HLA sub-analyses included only small numbers of individuals, any influence of HLA type on TCRB rearrangement was left unresolved. Shorter templates might be favored by PCR, yet because patient and control samples were amplified and corrected together, any such skew would affect both groups equally. At VDJ recombination sites, patients with type 1 diabetes made fewer insertions and deleted more nucleotides, a pattern implying thymic rearrangement abnormalities. The naive, central memory and regulatory TCRB repertoires appeared to resemble one another more closely among patients than among healthy donors. Because cDNA rather than genomic DNA was sequenced, highly expressing activated cells could have been over-represented, although no difference in activation and CD3 levels was found between groups. Type 1 diabetes patients showed a moderate but significant shortening of TCRB CDR3 length in all four CD4+ subsets.

The V and J ends are trimmed by 0 bases and 14 bases, leaving 12 bases between them. The CDR3 runs 12 residues from the cysteine to the phenylalanine. Kept here is only the CDR3 DNA, which spans 36 bases and is read in frame from base 1. CDR1 is given as SEHNR and CDR2 as FQNEAQ, both from the germline V gene (reference sequence). Each donor gave one peripheral blood draw, roughly 120 mL on average, collected into heparinised tubes. Using a panel that included CD45RO, CCR7, CD25, CD127, CD95 and CD27, naive, central memory, regulatory and stem cell-like memory CD4+ T cells were sorted on a BD FACSAria II. Purity was above 95% for every sorted population. PBMCs were separated immediately by Lymphoprep density gradient centrifugation and were stained directly, without being cultured. So that batch effects would be minimized, each experiment stained and sorted samples in pairs, pairing one healthy donor with one patient.

The entire amount of isolated RNA was reverse transcribed using the High Capacity cDNA Reverse Transcription Kit, so the sequenced TCRB transcripts were expressed ones. Naive, central memory and regulatory T cell samples underwent deep immunoSEQ sequencing, averaging around 4 million total reads per sample. After sorted cells were lysed in RLT buffer, RNA was extracted with DNase-treated RNeasy Micro or Mini kits, with the choice depending on cell number. To prevent cross-contamination, each cell subset was processed individually, whereas patient and healthy donor samples were processed jointly. TCRB sequences were amplified from cDNA with the immunoSEQ multiplex PCR, producing 87-bp fragments spanning the CDR3 region. The amplicons were sequenced using the Illumina HiSeq platform. The study's processing was this. PCR bias was corrected computationally using synthetic template baselines, and reads within Hamming distance 2 were collapsed, with unmergeable singletons discarded. Reads were aligned against IMGT to assign V, D and J genes, CDR3 length and insertions or deletions at six rearrangement sites. Within each subset, clonotype counts were normalized to sorted cell number, and only after that were true diversity and Gini coefficients computed with the tcR R package. The overlap coefficient, calculated on TCRB nucleotide sequences, was used to measure repertoire sharing. The clones in this table, taken by TCRdb from immuneACCESS, are in-frame only. Not every clone is retained; where verified, under half of the shortfall comes from an unresolved V gene, and the cause of the rest is unknown. V, J and clone size derive from that table, while D and trimming were established from the DNA sequence. This sample lists 400,000 or so clones; around 10% were detected once. The top ten constitute about 0.64% of the sample.

The sequence joins TRBV7-9 to TRBJ2-3; TRBD2 could be the D gene, as 5 bases match. The source of this sequence is a man between 25 and 39 years old with type 1 diabetes. The sequenced sample was central memory CD4+ T cells from blood. The CDR3 region reads CASSLALDFAYF. The nucleotide sequence reads as follows: TGTGCCAGCAGCTTAGCTCTGGACTTTGCGTATTTT.